The T cell receptor beta chain described here comes from a study of CD8 T cells in ankylosing spondylitis. This clonotype was seen only a few times. TCRdb re-analysed the 5' RACE reads in MiXCR, keeping a single row per CDR3 protein. The sample has nearly 250,000 distinct CDR3 sequences; about 30% are singletons. The sample comprised blood, either unsorted or a sorted T cell fraction (not recorded which). The sequence was obtained from a male donor with ankylosing spondylitis or in good health (not recorded which).

The CDR3 DNA follows: TGCAGTGCTCCCACTCCGGGGGCGACCTACAATGAGCAGTTCTTC. It translates to CSAPTPGATYNEQFF. The chain is built from TRBV20-1 and TRBJ2-1; D may correspond to TRBD1 or TRBD2 (6 bases each). Germline V gene sequence: CDR1 DFQATT, CDR2 SNEGSKA (reference sequence). The CDR3 extends over 15 amino acids. Deletions cut 5 bases from V and 2 bases from J, with 16 bases between.